Following are 13 T cell receptor beta chains from one sample sequenced in a study of T cell repertoires in cytomegalovirus infection. Each CDR3 protein gets one entry after TCRdb re-called the reads with MiXCR. This sample carries about 890,000 distinct CDR3 sequences, approximately 32% of them seen once, and the ten largest clones take under 15%. For these TCRs, the target antigens are not known. This sample comprised cultured CD8+ T cells from PBMCs, obtained from culture after CMV antigen stimulation. These receptors were taken from a human donor in good health (CMV status not recorded). Some clones in this sample may be carry-over from other donors' samples.

This clonotype was counted once. This may be a read error, as it is one base from a much larger clone. The chain joins TRBV9 to TRBJ2-7; 8 positions match TRBD1. Trimming at V came to 0 bases and at J to 6 bases, leaving 2 bases not matched to a gene. This CDR3 comprises 13 residues. CDR1 and CDR2 (germline): SGDLS, YYNGEE. CDR3 sequence (DNA): TGTGCCAGCAGCGTAGGACAGGGGAGCGAGCAGTACTTC. As protein: CASSVGQGSEQYF. Combining the CDR3 with reference TRBV9 and TRBJ2-7 gives the whole variable domain DSGVTQTPKHLITATGQRVTLRCSPRSGDLSVYWYQQSLDQGLQFLIQYYNGEERAKGNILERFSAQQFPDLHSELNLSSLELGDSALYFCASSVGQGSEQYFGPGTRLTVT.

The chain joins TRBV2 to TRBJ2-7, with TRBD1 matching over 12 bases. This CDR3 is 15 amino acids long. Germline lookup yields CDR1 SNHLY and CDR2 FYNNEI. Losses at the gene ends were 3 bases for V and 4 bases for J; bases not matched to a gene: 4. CDR3 residues: CASSDGTGGMYEQYF. DNA of the CDR3: TGTGCCAGCAGTGATGGGACAGGGGGCATGTACGAGCAGTACTTC.

This clonotype came up a few times. V gene TRBV6-5 combines with J gene TRBJ1-1, with a tentative D call TRBD1 (6 bases). This CDR3 comprises 14 residues. Germline CDR1 MNHEY, CDR2 SVGAGI. V gave up 5 bases and J gave up 0 bases, with 10 bases separating them. The CDR3 reads CASSGRGMNTEAFF. CDR3 DNA: TGTGCCAGCAGTGGCAGGGGTATGAACACTGAAGCTTTCTTT.

In this sample, this clonotype turned up a few times. J is TRBJ2-5 and V is TRBV28; D not resolved. The V end was cut by 3 bases, the J end by 1 base, with 12 bases between. CDR1 and CDR2 (germline): MDHEN, SYDVKM. This CDR3 has 15 amino acids. The CDR3 coding sequence is TGTGCCAGCAGTTTCAGCCTCGGCAGCCAAGAGACCCAGTACTTC. Encoded protein: CASSFSLGSQETQYF.

Here the CDR3 reads CASSDVAGALDIGELFF. The CDR3 bases are TGTGCCAGCAGTGATGTAGCGGGGGCCCTCGACATCGGGGAGCTGTTTTTT. The V gene is TRBV6-1, the J gene TRBJ2-2, with 9 nucleotides matching TRBD2. The germline CDR1 and CDR2 sequences are MNHNS and SASEGT. The V and J ends lost 3 bases and 7 bases, in that order; junction bases with no gene match: 12. CDR3 size: 17 residues.

This clonotype was observed a handful of times. This chain joins TRBV6-5 and TRBJ1-1, with no clear D. The CDR3 runs to 16 residues. Germline lookup yields CDR1 MNHEY and CDR2 SVGAGI. The germline V and J ends were trimmed by 0 bases and 3 bases, with 14 bases remaining between them. CDR3 loop: CASSYSTWGGDTEAFF. DNA for the CDR3: TGTGCCAGCAGTTACTCGACGTGGGGTGGGGACACTGAAGCTTTCTTT.

This chain joins TRBV19 and TRBJ2-1, with D uncertain. Per the germline V gene, CDR1 is LNHDA and CDR2 is SQIVND (reference sequence). Trimming stripped 3 bases from V and 4 bases from J, with 13 bases between. This CDR3 is 15 amino acids long. The chain's CDR3 is CASSMSDSGYNEQFF. The CDR3 DNA follows: TGTGCCAGTAGTATGTCGGATTCGGGTTACAATGAGCAGTTCTTC.

The sample holds a few counts of this clonotype. For the CDR3, the DNA is TGTGCCAGCAGCCCCGGCCGAGTTTATGGCTACACCTTC. Its translation: CASSPGRVYGYTF. The genes are TRBV14 and TRBJ1-2, with D unclear. CDR1 and CDR2 from the germline V gene are SGHDN and FVKESK. The CDR3 loop spans 13 amino acids. Trimming took 4 bases from V and 5 from J, leaving 11 bases between them.

V is TRBV18 and J is TRBJ2-3; no firm D call. Germline V lookup: CDR1 KGHSH, CDR2 LQKENI. The CDR3 contains 16 residues. V dropped 3 bases and J dropped 3 bases, with 16 bases sitting between them. The CDR3 region has the DNA TGTGCCAGCTCACCCTTGAGTGCCTCCGGAACAGATACGCAGTATTTT. The encoded protein is CASSPLSASGTDTQYF.

On this clonotype: The junction departs from germline at one end; a sequencing error may be responsible. V is TRBV27 and J is TRBJ1-2, with no clear D. The CDR3 is 14 amino acids. Germline CDR1 and CDR2: MNHEY and SMNVEV (reference sequence). CDR3 loop: CANSFSADFYGYTF. The CDR3 DNA reads TGTGCCAACAGTTTTAGCGCAGACTTTTATGGCTACACCTTC.

The chain joins TRBV6-2 or TRBV6-3 to TRBJ1-2, with a tentative D call TRBD1 (5 bases). The CDR3 spans 14 residues. Trimming pared 6 bases from V and 1 base from J, leaving 12 bases between. The germline V gene encodes CDR1 MNHEY and CDR2 SVGEGT. The CDR3, as DNA: TGTGCCAGCAGCTCGACAGACTATAACTATGGCTACACCTTC. Translation gives CASSSTDYNYGYTF.

This sequence joins TRBV6-2 or TRBV6-3 and TRBJ2-7, with 14 bases lining up with TRBD2. This CDR3 comprises 17 residues. The germline gives CDR1 MNHEY, CDR2 SVGEGT. V shed 0 bases and J 2 bases; nucleotides not matched to a gene: 3. In DNA, the CDR3 is TGTGCCAGCAGTTACTCCCTGACTAGCGGGGGGGCCTACGAGCAGTACGTC. The encoded protein is CASSYSLTSGGAYEQYV.

V gene TRBV6-1 combines with J gene TRBJ1-2; no firm D call. Germline CDR1 MNHNS, CDR2 SASEGT. CDR3 length: 14 amino acids. Trimming cost V 4 bases and J 2 bases, with 11 bases left between them. As DNA, the CDR3 is TGTGCCAGCAGTGGACGAGGGAACAACTATGGCTACACCTTC. Residues: CASSGRGNNYGYTF.